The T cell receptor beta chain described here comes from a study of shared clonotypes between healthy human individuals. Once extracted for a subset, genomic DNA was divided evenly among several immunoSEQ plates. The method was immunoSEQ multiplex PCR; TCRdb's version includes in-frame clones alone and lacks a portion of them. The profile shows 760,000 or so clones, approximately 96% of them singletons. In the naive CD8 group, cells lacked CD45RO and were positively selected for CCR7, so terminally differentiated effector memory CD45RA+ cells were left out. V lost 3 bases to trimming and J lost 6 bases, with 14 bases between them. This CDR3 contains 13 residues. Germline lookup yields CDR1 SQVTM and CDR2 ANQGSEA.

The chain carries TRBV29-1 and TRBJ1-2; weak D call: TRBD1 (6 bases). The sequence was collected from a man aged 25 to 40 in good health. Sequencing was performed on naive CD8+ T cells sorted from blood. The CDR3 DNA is TGCAGCGTTGATTTCGGGGGGCCCGATGGCTACACCTTC. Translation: CSVDFGGPDGYTF.